These T cell receptor beta chains were read from a single sample in a study of blood T cell repertoires in COVID-19. Repertoires were generated with immunoSEQ multiplex PCR, while TCRdb's copy carries only in-frame clones and drops some. Of about 100,000 clones listed, roughly 79% are singletons. Sequencing input: peripheral blood. The receptor set was obtained from a man older than 75 with COVID-19, enrolled during active disease. Both conserved end residues are part of each CDR3. A D gene is named only where the DNA matches it firmly. Clone size appears in some rows only: once, few, many, or a class for an expanded clone.

J: TRBJ1-2
D: NA
V: TRBV6-5
size: NA
CDR3: CASKGTNYGYTF
DNA: TGTGCCAGCAAGGGGACAAACTATGGCTACACCTTC

J: TRBJ2-1
D: NA
V: TRBV24-1
size: NA
CDR3: CATSDSSTFGYNEQFF
DNA: TGTGCCACCAGTGATTCGAGCACCTTCGGGTACAATGAGCAGTTCTTC

J: TRBJ1-2
D: NA
V: TRBV5-1
size: NA
CDR3: CASSLRQGGYTF
DNA: TGCGCCAGCAGCTTGAGGCAGGGAGGCTACACCTTC

J: TRBJ2-7
D: TRBD2
V: TRBV7-2
size: NA
CDR3: CASSFSGRDYEQYF
DNA: TGTGCCAGCAGCTTTAGCGGGAGAGACTACGAGCAGTACTTC

J: TRBJ2-7
D: TRBD2
V: TRBV5-1
size: NA
CDR3: CASSLFGRGYEQYF
DNA: TGCGCCAGCAGCTTGTTTGGGAGGGGCTACGAGCAGTACTTC

J: TRBJ2-7
D: TRBD1
V: TRBV5-6
size: few
CDR3: CASSGTGSPEQYF
DNA: TGTGCCAGCAGCGGGACAGGGAGTCCGGAGCAGTACTTC

J: TRBJ2-5
D: TRBD2
V: TRBV5-6
size: NA
CDR3: CASSSIDVGTSVSETQYF
DNA: TGTGCCAGCAGCTCCATCGACGTCGGGACTAGCGTTTCGGAGACCCAGTACTTC

J: TRBJ2-5
D: NA
V: TRBV18
size: NA
CDR3: CASSPTAGLGQETQYF
DNA: TGTGCCAGCTCACCAACGGCAGGGTTAGGCCAAGAGACCCAGTACTTC

J: TRBJ1-3
D: NA
V: TRBV9
size: NA
CDR3: CATSQGPGNTIYF
DNA: TGTGCCACCTCACAGGGTCCTGGAAACACCATATATTTT

J: TRBJ1-2
D: NA
V: TRBV4-2
size: few
CDR3: CASSLGGGSYGYTF
DNA: TGTGCCAGCAGCCTGGGCGGGGGCAGCTATGGCTACACCTTC

J: TRBJ1-3
D: NA
V: TRBV18
size: NA
CDR3: CASSPPRGLFSGNTIYF
DNA: TGTGCCAGCTCACCCCCCAGGGGCCTCTTCTCTGGAAACACCATATATTTT

J: TRBJ2-2
D: NA
V: TRBV7-2
size: NA
CDR3: CASRQRGTGELFF
DNA: TGTGCCAGCAGACAACGGGGCACCGGGGAGCTGTTTTTT

J: TRBJ2-7
D: TRBD2
V: TRBV6-2/TRBV6-3
size: NA
CDR3: CASSGGLAAYEQYF
DNA: TGTGCCAGCAGTGGGGGACTAGCCGCCTACGAGCAGTACTTC

J: TRBJ2-5
D: NA
V: TRBV18
size: many
CDR3: CASSPWAGQETQYF
DNA: TGTGCCAGCTCACCGTGGGCAGGGCAAGAGACCCAGTACTTC

J: TRBJ1-4
D: TRBD1
V: TRBV29-1
size: NA
CDR3: CSASDRGLSNEKLFF
DNA: TGCAGCGCATCGGACAGGGGGCTTTCTAATGAAAAACTGTTTTTT

J: TRBJ2-1
D: TRBD2
V: TRBV10-3
size: NA
CDR3: CASGTSGGMYNEQFF
DNA: TGTGCCAGCGGGACTAGCGGGGGGATGTACAATGAGCAGTTCTTC

J: TRBJ1-1
D: NA
V: TRBV9
size: NA
CDR3: CASSVDPGDMNTEAFF
DNA: TGTGCCAGCAGCGTAGACCCTGGAGATATGAACACTGAAGCTTTCTTT

J: TRBJ1-5
D: TRBD1
V: TRBV7-8
size: NA
CDR3: CASSPAGTGHYQPQHF
DNA: TGTGCCAGCAGCCCAGCCGGGACAGGGCACTATCAGCCCCAGCATTTT

J: TRBJ2-7
D: TRBD2
V: TRBV27
size: NA
CDR3: CASSGTGLAGIKVEQYF
DNA: TGTGCCAGCAGTGGAACGGGACTAGCGGGGATTAAGGTCGAGCAGTACTTC

J: TRBJ2-7
D: NA
V: TRBV28
size: NA
CDR3: CASTIGTYPDEQYF
DNA: TGTGCCAGCACCATCGGGACTTATCCCGACGAGCAGTACTTC

J: TRBJ1-1
D: TRBD1
V: TRBV30
size: NA
CDR3: CAWNLGGTGATEAFF
DNA: TGTGCCTGGAATTTGGGGGGGACAGGGGCCACTGAAGCTTTCTTT

J: TRBJ1-4
D: TRBD1
V: TRBV4-2
size: NA
CDR3: CASSQDLGTGVTVEKLFF
DNA: TGTGCCAGCAGCCAAGATCTAGGGACAGGGGTCACGGTTGAAAAACTGTTTTTT

J: TRBJ2-7
D: TRBD2
V: TRBV5-5
size: NA
CDR3: CASSPGLAVTYEQYF
DNA: TGTGCCAGCAGCCCTGGACTAGCGGTAACCTACGAGCAGTACTTC

J: TRBJ2-3
D: NA
V: TRBV2
size: NA
CDR3: CASNAGDRDTDTQYF
DNA: TGTGCCAGCAACGCAGGGGATAGGGACACAGATACGCAGTATTTT

J: TRBJ2-6
D: NA
V: TRBV28
size: NA
CDR3: CASSSPPRGTGANVLTF
DNA: TGTGCCAGCAGTTCCCCCCCTCGAGGGACAGGGGCCAACGTCCTGACTTTC